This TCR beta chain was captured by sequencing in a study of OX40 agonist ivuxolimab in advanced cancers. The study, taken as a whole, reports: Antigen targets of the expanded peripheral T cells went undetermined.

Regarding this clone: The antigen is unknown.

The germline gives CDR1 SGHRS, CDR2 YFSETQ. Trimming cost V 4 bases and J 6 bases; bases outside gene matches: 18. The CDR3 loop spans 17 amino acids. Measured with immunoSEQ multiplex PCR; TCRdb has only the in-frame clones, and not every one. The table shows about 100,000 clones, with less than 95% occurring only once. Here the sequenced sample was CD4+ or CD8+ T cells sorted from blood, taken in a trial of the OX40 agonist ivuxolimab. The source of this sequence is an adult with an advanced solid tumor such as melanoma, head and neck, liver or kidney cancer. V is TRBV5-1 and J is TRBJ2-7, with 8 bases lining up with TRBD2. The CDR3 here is CASSSGLRLASYLEQYF. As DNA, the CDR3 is TGCGCCAGCAGCAGTGGGCTCAGACTAGCGTCTTACCTCGAGCAGTACTTC. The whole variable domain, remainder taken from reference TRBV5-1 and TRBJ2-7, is KAGVTQTPRYLIKTRGQQVTLSCSPISGHRSVSWYQQTPGQGLQFLFEYFSETQRNKGNFPGRFSGRQFSNSRSEMNVSTLELGDSALYLCASSSGLRLASYLEQYFGPGTRLTVT.